This TCR beta chain is drawn from a study of shared clonotypes between healthy human individuals. Broader study findings: Donor scarcity curtailed the genetic and exposure-history diversity represented herein.

Trimming cost V 5 bases and J 5 bases; bases outside gene matches: 7. From germline, CDR1 is MNHEY and CDR2 SVGAGI. The CDR3 sequence is 14 residues long. Each cell subset's genomic DNA was divided evenly among several immunoSEQ plates. Replicate PCRs run on sorted subsets employed 200 ng DNA, 25,000 to 35,000 T cell genomes. Per the original data handling: Filtering differed, since immunoSEQ gave only junction sequences and no quality scores. Libraries were prepared by immunoSEQ multiplex PCR; TCRdb keeps only in-frame clonotypes and omits some of them. V, J and clone size were drawn from that table, and D and trimming were deduced from the DNA. The table lists roughly 2.2 million clones, roughly 90% of them singletons. Regarding this clone: The antigen is undetermined.

The sequence derives from a man aged 18 to 29 in good health. Some clones in this sample may be carry-over from other donors' samples. The V and J genes are TRBV6-5 and TRBJ1-2, with TRBD1 matching over 8 bases. The sequencing input was naive CD4+ T cells from PBMCs. Subset: CD45RA+ positively selected. CDR3 sequence (DNA): TGTGCCAGCAGTGCAGGGGGCGCGGGTTATGGCTACACCTTC. It codes for CASSAGGAGYGYTF.